A selection of T cell receptor beta chains follows, all from one sample in a study of immune evolution from preneoplasia to lung adenocarcinoma. TCRdb keeps only in-frame clones here, not all; method: immunoSEQ multiplex PCR. The table has around 20,000 clones, roughly 75% seen once. The material sequenced was FFPE invasive lung adenocarcinoma tissue. These receptors originate from a person between 55 and 69 years old with lung adenocarcinoma. Each CDR3 is given with its conserved first and last residue. A D gene is named only where the DNA matches it firmly. The size of a clone is reported for some rows only, either as once, few or many, or as a class for expanded clones.

CDR3nt: TGTGCCAGTAGTTCCCGGACAGGGGAAAGTGAGCAGTACTTC
CDR3aa: CASSSRTGESEQYF
j_gene: TRBJ2-7
abundance: .
v_gene: TRBV19
d_gene: TRBD1

CDR3nt: TGTGCCAGCACTCGGGAACAGGGGGCGGATGGCTACACCTTC
CDR3aa: CASTREQGADGYTF
j_gene: TRBJ1-2
abundance: .
v_gene: TRBV28
d_gene: TRBD1

CDR3nt: TGTGCCAGCAGCTTCACCGGGGAGCCCCAGCATTTT
CDR3aa: CASSFTGEPQHF
j_gene: TRBJ1-5
abundance: few
v_gene: TRBV7-8
d_gene: .

CDR3nt: TGCGCCAGCAGCCAAGGCCCCCCGGGACTAGCGGGAGGGATCACAGATACGCAGTATTTT
CDR3aa: CASSQGPPGLAGGITDTQYF
j_gene: TRBJ2-3
abundance: .
v_gene: TRBV4-1
d_gene: TRBD2

CDR3nt: TGTGCCAGCAGCCCTCAAGCGGGACGCGCAGATACGCAGTATTTT
CDR3aa: CASSPQAGRADTQYF
j_gene: TRBJ2-3
abundance: once
v_gene: TRBV11-2
d_gene: TRBD2

CDR3nt: TGTGCCAGACCAGTTGGACTATTCACCTACGAGCAGTACTTC
CDR3aa: CARPVGLFTYEQYF
j_gene: TRBJ2-7
abundance: .
v_gene: TRBV27
d_gene: .

CDR3nt: TGCGCCAGCAGTGAAGCCAGGACACTTTGGAACACTGAAGCTTTCTTT
CDR3aa: CASSEARTLWNTEAFF
j_gene: TRBJ1-1
abundance: few
v_gene: TRBV10-1
d_gene: .

CDR3nt: TGTGCCAGCAGCTGGGGGACCACAGGGATAGGCTATGGCTACACCTTC
CDR3aa: CASSWGTTGIGYGYTF
j_gene: TRBJ1-2
abundance: .
v_gene: TRBV5-6
d_gene: .

CDR3nt: TGTGCCAGCAGCGCCCCGGGGGGCGGGAGGATAACCGGGGAGCTGTTTTTT
CDR3aa: CASSAPGGGRITGELFF
j_gene: TRBJ2-2
abundance: .
v_gene: TRBV9
d_gene: TRBD2

CDR3nt: TGCGCCAGCAGTCATCCCCTCCTAAGCACAGATACGCAGTATTTT
CDR3aa: CASSHPLLSTDTQYF
j_gene: TRBJ2-3
abundance: .
v_gene: TRBV23-1
d_gene: .